The entry that follows covers one T cell receptor beta chain sequence. Its specificity is not known. The data belong to a study of T cell responses to AZD1222 COVID-19 vaccine. On the study more broadly: It was second doses at about 4 or about 12 weeks that were pooled. Study-level findings and limits: No day 14 peak samples; only post-peak repertoires were characterized. White British ancestry dominated among donors, who included more females, and clonal diversity was possibly underestimated. Vaccination with two AZD1222 doses was followed by a rise in Spike-specific TCR breadth and depth.

Assay used: immunoSEQ multiplex PCR; TCRdb lists only in-frame clones, some missing. The repertoire includes 100,000 to 150,000 clones, about 90% of them detected once, and 4.2% sits in the top ten. The CDR3 covers 12 residues. Germline assignment: CDR1 MGHDK and CDR2 SYGVNS. Trimming shortened V by 10 bases and J by 8 bases, and 15 bases separated the two germline ends. The TCR comes from an adult in good health. This material consisted of peripheral blood, taken on day 0 of AZD1222 vaccination. The gene calls are TRBV25-1 and TRBJ1-3; tentative D call: TRBD1 (5 bases). The CDR3 region has the DNA TGTGCCACCGAAAGCGGGGGAGACACCATATATTTT. Translating gives CATESGGDTIYF.